The clone carrying this T cell receptor (beta chain) was counted ten times or more. What it recognizes is unknown. Deep-level running was used for the assay. Generated by immunoSEQ multiplex PCR, the TCRdb table keeps only in-frame clones and is missing some. The sample yields roughly 490,000 clones, 65% to 80% seen once. The data are from a study of shared clonotypes between healthy human individuals. General study results and limits: The study sampled only blood, and tissue repertoires likely differ.

V was trimmed by 5 bases and J by 7 bases, leaving 18 bases between them. The CDR3 is 15 residues long. Germline CDR1 reads MRHNA; CDR2 reads SNTAGT. Every one of the donors was a Caucasian adult that lived in Nashville, Tennessee. Sequencing used PBMCs. V is TRBV6-4 and J is TRBJ2-1, with a possible D match to TRBD2 (6 bases). The sequence was collected from a woman aged 40 to 50 in good health. Some clones in this sample may be carry-over from other donors' samples. DNA for the CDR3: TGTGCCAGCAGTTTAAGTGCCGATGGGGGGAATGAGCAGTTCTTC. It yields the protein CASSLSADGGNEQFF.